This T cell receptor beta chain appears in the sequencing data of a study of T cells expressing NK-cell markers. Study in general: The TCR beta repertoires were obtained from sorted CD3+CD56+NKG2C+, CD3+CD56+NKG2C- and CD3+CD56-NKG2C+ T cells.

CDR1 and CDR2 (germline): LGHNA, YNFKEQ. This CDR3 comprises 18 residues. TCR beta libraries carry UMIs added by 5'RACE template switching. TCRdb reprocessed the 5' RACE reads and reports one entry per CDR3 protein, with no DNA. This table holds roughly 450,000 distinct CDR3 sequences. The rearrangement uses TRBV4-2 and TRBJ2-1; the D gene TCRdb calls, TRBD2, cannot be checked with no DNA. Material for sequencing was blood T cells: a sorted CD56 or NKG2C T cell subset, CD4+ or CD8+ T cells, or bulk PBMC T cells (not recorded which). The TCR was taken from a woman in her forties or fifties in good health. CDR3 sequence: CASSQGFSGLAPYNEQFF.